This T cell receptor (beta chain) was captured in a study of MAIT cells during Salmonella Paratyphi A infection (TCRdb year 2017). Study-level background: Adult volunteers aged 18 to 60 ingested a single dose of 1-5x10^3 CFU of S. Paratyphi A strain NVGH308. Diagnosed volunteers received ciprofloxacin 500 mg twice daily for 14 days starting at diagnosis. Results and caveats for the whole study, not just this receptor: Diagnosed volunteers showed more expansion or contraction among top five MAIT clonotypes than healthy controls (0.53 versus 0.13), suggesting infection-driven repertoire reshaping. Space occupied by over-represented MAIT clonotypes fell significantly from baseline to mid-infection (roughly 0.17 to 0.10), with no significant post-infection difference. Although the availability of volunteer samples limited sample sizes, the sizes were judged adequate for detecting differences between groups. MAIT TRBV usage was found to be oligoclonal, with TRBV20 and TRBV6 favoured, and appeared to be unchanged by infection.

The time point label for this specimen denotes: after infection, following antibiotic treatment. MAIT cells were defined as Valpha7.2+ CD161+ T cells and identified and sorted by flow cytometry. In six or seven volunteers who developed enteric fever after controlled oral challenge with live Salmonella Paratyphi A, circulating MAIT cell TCRbeta repertoires were profiled over time. Every diagnosed volunteer provided MAIT cell samples at three timepoints: pre-infection, mid-infection and post-infection. A diagnosis of enteric fever required Paratyphi A bacteremia and/or a persistent fever above 38 degrees C that lasted more than 12 hours. Infection was diagnosed in challenged volunteers between day 4 and day 7 after challenge. Between roughly 5,000 and 10,000 MAIT cells per sample were sorted directly into RNAqueous-Micro lysis buffer for RNA extraction. Lymphoprep gradient centrifugation was used to isolate peripheral blood mononuclear cells from blood samples and leukocyte cones. Sorting was done on either a BD FACSAria Fusion or a BD FACSAria III sorter.

The junction carries 12 bases between V and J, which are trimmed by 3 bases and 7 bases respectively. The germline V gene (reference sequence) provides CDR1 MNHEY and CDR2 SMNVEV. Inclusive of the bounding cysteine and phenylalanine, the CDR3 is 14 residues long. The sequence is cut down to CDR3 DNA, 42 bases in frame from base 1. Libraries came from 5' RACE. Two rounds of PCR with Phusion High-Fidelity polymerase amplified TCRbeta, with sample-specific barcodes added in the primers. TCRbeta libraries were made through template-switch cDNA synthesis using SMARTScribe reverse transcriptase and a TRBC-specific primer. The barcoded samples were pooled and then prepared using the NEBNext Ultra DNA Library Prep Kit for Illumina. Sequencing of libraries was performed on an Illumina MiSeq with the MiSeq reagent kit v2, 300 cycles. As for the authors' bioinformatics: Jemultiplexer demultiplexed the reads by barcode, and MiTCR with default parameters aligned the reads. VDJtools filtered out non-functional sequences; clonotypes were defined by amino acid sequence, with frequencies based on assigned sequence reads. Clonal space homeostasis binned clonotypes by frequency as over-represented (0.05-1), large, medium and small. TCRdb reprocessing: public reads trimmed at Q25 with fastp, clones called with MiXCR, in-frame beta chains kept. Each entry is one CDR3 protein sequence, shown with its most common DNA and genes. TCRdb's processing, not the study's, gives the V and J calls here. In all, the sample holds over a thousand distinct CDR3 sequences, and roughly 65% of those were seen once. The ten largest clones take up around 50% of the sample.

Details on this clonotype: The antigen it binds to is not known. Per-nucleotide qualities are absent, and no much larger clonotype sits a single base away.

The sample was MAIT cells from blood, taken at the last sampling point of the challenge study. The receptor was derived from a person aged 18-70 years who was deliberately infected with Salmonella Paratyphi A in a paratyphoid fever challenge study. The rearrangement combines TRBV27 with TRBJ1-4; too little of a D gene remains to name it. The CDR3 protein: CASSLRGRGEKLFF. The DNA sequence is given as TGTGCCAGCAGTTTGCGAGGGCGCGGTGAAAAACTGTTTTTT. Supplemented by the reference TRBV27 and TRBJ1-4 proteins around the CDR3, the complete variable domain is EAQVTQNPRYLITVTGKKLTVTCSQNMNHEYMSWYRQDPGLGLRQIYYSMNVEVTDKGDVPEGYKVSRKEKRNFPLILESPSPNQTSLYFCASSLRGRGEKLFFGSGTQLSVL.